This T cell receptor beta chain was retrieved from a study of cytomegalovirus exposure and HLA in healthy donors. Germline assignment: CDR1 MNHEY and CDR2 SMNVEV (reference sequence). The V and J ends lost 6 bases and 10 bases, in that order; junction bases with no gene match: 11. The CDR3 is 15 amino acids. The study ran its PCR with 60 Vbeta and 13 Jbeta primers. The assay was immunoSEQ multiplex PCR, and TCRdb's table has in-frame clones only and misses some. Among 200,000 or so clones listed, more than 75% were seen once. Sequencing was carried out using PBMCs. This rearrangement joins TRBV27 to TRBJ2-2; 10 bases are a match to TRBD1. The origin of this receptor is a woman in her forties or fifties in good health and CMV-seropositive. The CDR3 coding sequence is TGTGCCAGCAGCGACCGGGACAGGGGTTATGCGGAGCTGTTTTTT. As protein: CASSDRDRGYAELFF.